Each of the 9 T cell receptor beta chains below was sequenced from the same sample in a study of shared clonotypes between healthy human individuals. Method: immunoSEQ multiplex PCR; TCRdb's copy keeps in-frame clones and lacks some. The sample has approximately 1.4 million clones; nearly 99% are singletons. Sequencing was performed on naive CD4+ T cells sorted from blood. Sample subset: CD45RA+ positively selected. All receptors come from a man between 25 and 39 years old in good health.

The chain uses TRBV5-1 and TRBJ1-4, with 11 bases matching TRBD1. The CDR3 has 15 amino acids. Germline values: CDR1 SGHRS, CDR2 YFSETQ. The V gene end was trimmed by 2 bases and the J gene end by 8 bases; junction bases not matched to a gene: 5. CDR3 sequence: CASSFYGTGGEKLFF. CDR3 sequence (DNA): TGCGCCAGCAGCTTTTACGGGACAGGGGGAGAAAAACTGTTTTTT. Filled out from reference TRBV5-1 and TRBJ1-4, the complete variable domain reads KAGVTQTPRYLIKTRGQQVTLSCSPISGHRSVSWYQQTPGQGLQFLFEYFSETQRNKGNFPGRFSGRQFSNSRSEMNVSTLELGDSALYLCASSFYGTGGEKLFFGSGTQLSVL.

J is TRBJ2-7 and V is TRBV5-1; TRBD2 agrees at 7 bases. V trimming: 0 bases; J trimming: 6 bases; junction bases outside the gene matches: 6. CDR3 length: 14 amino acids. Germline V gene lookup returns CDR1 SGHRS and CDR2 YFSETQ. The CDR3 reads CASSLGTSLFEQYF. The CDR3 nucleotides read TGCGCCAGCAGCTTGGGGACTAGTTTGTTCGAGCAGTACTTC. Together with reference TRBV5-1 and TRBJ2-7, the CDR3 gives the full variable domain: KAGVTQTPRYLIKTRGQQVTLSCSPISGHRSVSWYQQTPGQGLQFLFEYFSETQRNKGNFPGRFSGRQFSNSRSEMNVSTLELGDSALYLCASSLGTSLFEQYFGPGTRLTVT.

The V call is TRBV7-9, the J call TRBJ2-1, with 8 bases matching TRBD2. The CDR3 contains 15 residues. Germline CDR1 SEHNR, CDR2 FQNEAQ (reference sequence). The junction had 7 bases not matched to a gene; V was cut back by 5 bases and J by 4 bases. The CDR3 nucleotides read TGTGCCAGCAGCCACCTTAGCGGGACTTACAATGAGCAGTTCTTC. Encoded protein: CASSHLSGTYNEQFF. Based on the CDR3 plus reference TRBV7-9 and TRBJ2-1, the full variable domain is DTGVSQNPRHKITKRGQNVTFRCDPISEHNRLYWYRQTLGQGPEFLTYFQNEAQLEKSRLLSDRFSAERPKGSFSTLEIQRTEQGDSAMYLCASSHLSGTYNEQFFGPGTRLTVL.

The chain combines TRBV7-2 with TRBJ2-7; possible D gene TRBD2, 6 bases. Germline values: CDR1 SGHTA, CDR2 FQGNSA. The CDR3 is 14 residues long. V lost 5 bases and J 2 bases, leaving 13 bases between the germline ends. CDR3 sequence reads: CASSRGAGPYEQYF. For the CDR3, the DNA is TGTGCCAGCAGCCGGGGCGCGGGGCCCTACGAGCAGTACTTC.

This chain uses TRBV5-1 with TRBJ2-1; D uncertain. V shed 4 bases and J shed 7 bases, with 6 bases lying between them. Germline V gene data show CDR1 as SGHRS and CDR2 as YFSETQ. The CDR3 spans 11 residues. CDR3 amino acids: CASSQVNEQFF. The CDR3 DNA follows: TGCGCCAGCAGCCAAGTGAATGAGCAGTTCTTC.

CDR3 loop: CSVDFPSGNNEQFF. The CDR3 DNA reads TGCAGCGTTGACTTCCCTAGCGGGAACAATGAGCAGTTCTTC. The chain recombines TRBV29-1 with TRBJ2-1; 9 bases map to TRBD2. The V and J ends lost 3 bases and 5 bases, in that order; junction bases with no gene match: 5. The CDR3 has 14 amino acids. Germline assignment: CDR1 SQVTM and CDR2 ANQGSEA.

The chain links TRBV5-4 to TRBJ2-3; D is undetermined. Trimming left V 3 bases short and J 0 bases short, with 14 bases between. The CDR3 sequence is 16 residues long. Per germline, CDR1 SGHNT and CDR2 YYREEE (reference sequence). CDR3 coding DNA: TGTGCCAGCAGCTCAACAGCGCGACTTAGCACAGATACGCAGTATTTT. Its translation: CASSSTARLSTDTQYF.

This CDR3 reads CASSLAFRNEQFF. CDR3 in DNA: TGTGCCAGCAGCTTGGCGTTCCGGAATGAGCAGTTCTTC. J is TRBJ2-1 and V is TRBV5-4, with D hard to call. V lost 0 bases and J lost 7, with 8 bases in between. CDR3 length: 13 amino acids. Germline CDR1 is SGHNT and CDR2 is YYREEE (reference sequence).

This clone was seen just once. The chain carries TRBV13 and TRBJ2-5; TRBD2 is a possible D gene (5 bases). V was clipped by 6 bases and J by 3 bases, with 11 bases between them. This CDR3 has 13 amino acids. Germline CDR1 is PRHDT and CDR2 is FYEKMQ (reference sequence). DNA for the CDR3: TGTGCCAGCAGTGAAGTGCGGGAAGAGACCCAGTACTTC. Translation gives CASSEVREETQYF.